The 29 T cell receptor beta chains presented below share a single source sample, sequenced in a study of blood T cell repertoires in COVID-19. Data came from immunoSEQ multiplex PCR; TCRdb stores just in-frame clones and leaves some out. Among some 40,000 clones listed, around 80% were seen once. The sample comprised peripheral blood. The receptors originated from a man older than 75 with active or convalescent COVID-19.

The V and J genes are TRBV5-6 and TRBJ1-3; D remains unclear. Germline CDR1 is SGHDT and CDR2 is YYEEEE. This CDR3 spans 15 amino acids. V lost 3 bases and J lost 8, with 18 bases in between. Written as DNA, the CDR3 is TGTGCCAGCAGCTACGGACTGACTGAAGGAGACACCATATATTTT. Amino acids: CASSYGLTEGDTIYF.

The chain employs TRBV19 and TRBJ2-7, with 13 bases lining up with TRBD2. J gave up 6 bases and V 3 bases, and 5 bases lay outside the gene matches. The CDR3 runs 15 residues. CDR1 is LNHDA and CDR2 is SQIVND in the germline V gene (reference sequence). CDR3 DNA: TGTGCCAGTAGTATCGTAACTAGCGGGAGGGCCGAGCAGTACTTC. Its translation is CASSIVTSGRAEQYF. Full variable domain (rest looked up from reference TRBV19 and TRBJ2-7): DGGITQSPKYLFRKEGQNVTLSCEQNLNHDAMYWYRQDPGQGLRLIYYSQIVNDFQKGDIAEGYSVSREKKESFPLTVTSAQKNPTAFYLCASSIVTSGRAEQYFGPGTRLTVT.

This clone appeared a few times. CDR3 sequence (DNA): TGTGCCAGCAGCTCCGGGCCCGGGGGAGGGACCCAGTACTTC. Its translation: CASSSGPGGGTQYF. This rearrangement joins TRBV7-2 to TRBJ2-5; tentative D call: TRBD2 (6 bases). The CDR3 sequence is 14 residues long. V lost 4 bases and J lost 7, with 16 bases in between. Germline V gives CDR1 SGHTA, CDR2 FQGNSA.

This rearrangement joins TRBV9 to TRBJ2-7, with 9 bases identical to TRBD2. The CDR3 has 14 amino acids. J was trimmed by 6 bases and V by 5 bases; bases with no gene match: 9. Germline V gene data show CDR1 as SGDLS and CDR2 as YYNGEE. CDR3 amino acids: CASSQIAGVGEQYF. The CDR3 nucleotides read TGTGCCAGCAGTCAAATAGCGGGAGTTGGCGAGCAGTACTTC. The full variable domain, completed using reference TRBV9 and TRBJ2-7, is DSGVTQTPKHLITATGQRVTLRCSPRSGDLSVYWYQQSLDQGLQFLIQYYNGEERAKGNILERFSAQQFPDLHSELNLSSLELGDSALYFCASSQIAGVGEQYFGPGTRLTVT.

This chain connects TRBV6-5 to TRBJ1-1; no clear D. V lost 7 bases and J lost 6, with 18 bases in between. This CDR3 has 14 amino acids. Germline V gives CDR1 MNHEY, CDR2 SVGAGI. CDR3 sequence: CASTSSRGRAEAFF. Written as DNA, the CDR3 is TGTGCCAGCACCTCATCTCGGGGAAGAGCTGAAGCTTTCTTT.

The chain employs TRBV18 and TRBJ2-3, with 10 bases lining up with TRBD2. The CDR3 loop spans 16 amino acids. The ends lost 3 bases at V and 5 bases at J; junction bases unmatched: 8. The V gene's germline CDR1 is KGHSH and CDR2 LQKENI. DNA for the CDR3: TGTGCCAGCTCACCCGCTAGCGGGGGAGTAGGAGATACGCAGTATTTT. Residues: CASSPASGGVGDTQYF.

As for this clone: In the same sample, other DNA sequences code for this CDR3. The rearrangement links TRBV10-3 to TRBJ1-1; D unresolved. The V gene's germline CDR1 is ENHRY and CDR2 SYGVKD. This CDR3 is 14 amino acids long. V lost 0 bases and J lost 3, with 8 bases in between. The CDR3 DNA is TGTGCCATCAGTGAGTCGCCAGAAGACACTGAAGCTTTCTTT. Translating gives CAISESPEDTEAFF.

The genes are TRBV30 and TRBJ1-4, with 10 bases fitting TRBD1. The CDR3 is made up of 13 amino acids. V trimming: 2 bases; J trimming: 8 bases; junction bases outside the gene matches: 2. The germline gives CDR1 GTSNPN, CDR2 SVGIG (reference sequence). CDR3 nucleotides: TGTGCCTGGAGTACGGGACAGGGGGAAAAACTGTTTTTT. Translating gives CAWSTGQGEKLFF.

The chain joins TRBV9 to TRBJ2-1; 8 positions agree with TRBD2. CDR1 SGDLS and CDR2 YYNGEE come from the germline V gene. J was trimmed by 8 bases and V by 0 bases; bases with no gene match: 7. The CDR3 totals 15 residues. The CDR3 bases are TGTGCCAGCAGCGTAGAAGCGGGAGTGGGCGATGAGCAGTTCTTC. Its protein is CASSVEAGVGDEQFF.

The gene calls are TRBV7-2 and TRBJ2-7, with 7 nucleotides matching TRBD1. There are 13 residues in the CDR3. The germline V gene has CDR1 SGHTA and CDR2 FQGNSA. Trimming removed 4 bases from V and 6 bases from J; junction bases left unmatched: 6. CDR3 in amino acids: CASSSRGPGEQYF. Here the CDR3 DNA reads TGTGCCAGCAGCTCAAGGGGGCCGGGCGAGCAGTACTTC.

In this sample, this clone turned up once. The V and J genes are TRBV29-1 and TRBJ2-3; 8 bases are shared with TRBD2. V dropped 4 bases and J dropped 4; count of bases not matched to a gene: 4. This CDR3 has 13 residues. Germline V gives CDR1 SQVTM, CDR2 ANQGSEA. CDR3 DNA: TGCAGCGTTGTACGGCGGGGGGCAGATACGCAGTATTTT. Its protein product is CSVVRRGADTQYF.

This clone was detected once. The CDR3 DNA follows: TGTGCCACCAGCACCCGACAGGGGCGAGCTAATGAAAAACTGTTTTTT. Its translation is CATSTRQGRANEKLFF. The chain uses TRBV15 and TRBJ1-4; 8 bases match TRBD1. The CDR3 runs to 16 residues. Trimming cost V 4 bases and J 3 bases; bases outside gene matches: 7. Germline assignment: CDR1 LNHNV and CDR2 YYDKDF (reference sequence).

J is TRBJ1-2 and V is TRBV5-1; D may be TRBD1 (5 bases). CDR3 size: 15 residues. Per the germline V gene, CDR1 is SGHRS and CDR2 is YFSETQ. Trimming took off 4 bases at V and 4 bases at J, with 17 bases between the two ends. CDR3 region: CASSEAQGGIYGYTF. The CDR3 bases are TGCGCCAGCAGCGAGGCCCAGGGAGGTATCTATGGCTACACCTTC.

V gene TRBV7-3 combines with J gene TRBJ1-1, with 7 bases fitting TRBD1. Germline CDR1 reads SGHTA; CDR2 reads FQGTGA. The length of the CDR3 is 13 residues. Trimming cost V 5 bases and J 5 bases; bases outside gene matches: 5. DNA of the CDR3: TGTGCCAGCAGCCTTGACAGGGAGACTGAAGCTTTCTTT. Encoded protein: CASSLDRETEAFF.

The V and J genes are TRBV6-1 and TRBJ1-1; possible D gene TRBD1, 5 bases. The length of the CDR3 is 14 residues. The V end was cut by 5 bases, the J end by 5 bases, with 15 bases between. Germline-derived CDR1 and CDR2 are MNHNS and SASEGT. Here the CDR3 reads CASSPGWGRTEAFF. CDR3 nucleotides: TGTGCCAGCAGTCCAGGGTGGGGAAGGACTGAAGCTTTCTTT.

The rearrangement uses TRBV28 and TRBJ2-1; D might be TRBD1 (6 bases). V was clipped by 5 bases and J by 7 bases, with 15 bases between them. Germline V gene lookup returns CDR1 MDHEN and CDR2 SYDVKM. The CDR3 is 14 residues long. The CDR3 DNA follows: TGTGCCAGCAGTCGCGACTGGGGGCGGAATGAGCAGTTCTTC. Translated: CASSRDWGRNEQFF.

This chain joins TRBV7-2 and TRBJ2-2, with TRBD1 matching over 11 bases. This CDR3 comprises 15 residues. The germline CDR1 and CDR2 sequences are SGHTA and FQGNSA. Trimming took 1 base from V and 5 from J; bases not matched to a gene: 0. CDR3 loop: CASSLGDRGTGELFF. In DNA, the CDR3 is TGTGCCAGCAGCTTAGGGGACAGGGGGACCGGGGAGCTGTTTTTT. Together with reference TRBV7-2 and TRBJ2-2, the CDR3 gives the full variable domain: GAGVSQSPSNKVTEKGKDVELRCDPISGHTALYWYRQSLGQGLEFLIYFQGNSAPDKSGLPSDRFSAERTGGSVSTLTIQRTQQEDSAVYLCASSLGDRGTGELFFGEGSRLTVL.

The chain has TRBV27 and TRBJ1-6; tentative D call: TRBD1 (5 bases). The CDR3 extends over 16 amino acids. Trimming shortened V by 3 bases and J by 5 bases, and 14 bases separated the two germline ends. Germline V gene data show CDR1 as MNHEY and CDR2 as SMNVEV (reference sequence). CDR3 in amino acids: CASSFRGFGDNSPLHF. Here the CDR3 DNA reads TGTGCCAGCAGTTTCCGGGGGTTTGGCGATAATTCACCCCTCCACTTT.

The rearrangement uses TRBV19 and TRBJ1-5, with TRBD1 matching 9 bases. V lost 3 bases and J lost 6; bases outside the gene matches: 12. Per the germline V gene, CDR1 is LNHDA and CDR2 is SQIVND (reference sequence). The CDR3 is 17 residues long. The CDR3 loop reads CASSIMGQGRDTQPQHF. The CDR3 nucleotides read TGTGCCAGTAGTATCATGGGACAGGGTAGGGATACTCAGCCCCAGCATTTT.

Here the CDR3 reads CASSVVGKNTEAFF. Here the CDR3 DNA reads TGTGCCAGCAGCGTAGTGGGCAAGAACACTGAAGCTTTCTTT. J is TRBJ1-1 and V is TRBV9; D unclear. CDR3 length equals 14 residues. Germline values: CDR1 SGDLS, CDR2 YYNGEE. Trimming stripped 0 bases from V and 1 base from J, with 7 bases between.

The V and J genes are TRBV9 and TRBJ2-7; D uncertain. Looked up from germline, CDR1 is SGDLS and CDR2 is YYNGEE. Between the trimmed V and J ends, which lost 0 bases and 5 bases, there was a span of 12 bases. The CDR3 sequence is 14 residues long. The CDR3 loop is CASSVGGRPDEQYF. Here the CDR3 DNA reads TGTGCCAGCAGCGTAGGAGGAAGGCCGGACGAGCAGTACTTC.

The genes are TRBV6-2 or TRBV6-3 and TRBJ2-7, with a tentative D call TRBD2 (5 bases). The CDR3 sequence is 14 residues long. Trimming removed 0 bases from V and 5 bases from J, with 11 bases in between. Germline CDR1 is MNHEY and CDR2 is SVGEGT. The CDR3 region is CASSYSAREHEQYF. DNA of the CDR3: TGTGCCAGCAGTTACTCCGCGAGGGAGCACGAGCAGTACTTC.

J is TRBJ2-5 and V is TRBV7-8, with unresolved D. The CDR3 is 12 amino acids. Looked up from germline, CDR1 is SGHVS and CDR2 is FQNEAQ. The V end was cut by 2 bases, the J end by 3 bases, with 4 bases between. CDR3 in amino acids: CASSLTEETQYF. The CDR3 coding sequence is TGTGCCAGCAGCTTAACTGAAGAGACCCAGTACTTC.

Only one count was recorded for this clone. The chain couples TRBV19 to TRBJ2-2; 7 bases fit TRBD1. The V gene end was trimmed by 3 bases and the J gene end by 5 bases; junction bases not matched to a gene: 6. CDR1 is LNHDA, CDR2 SQIVND, per germline (reference sequence). The CDR3 runs 15 residues. The CDR3 DNA reads TGTGCCAGTAGTATGGGAGACAGGGAAACCGGGGAGCTGTTTTTT. Translating it yields CASSMGDRETGELFF. Full variable domain (outside the CDR3, taken from reference TRBV19 and TRBJ2-2): DGGITQSPKYLFRKEGQNVTLSCEQNLNHDAMYWYRQDPGQGLRLIYYSQIVNDFQKGDIAEGYSVSREKKESFPLTVTSAQKNPTAFYLCASSMGDRETGELFFGEGSRLTVL.

This clone turned up a few times. This chain connects TRBV28 to TRBJ2-7; D uncertain. The CDR3 spans 13 residues. Trimming shortened V by 2 bases and J by 2 bases, and 7 bases separated the two germline ends. Germline lookup yields CDR1 MDHEN and CDR2 SYDVKM. CDR3 coding DNA: TGTGCCAGCAGTTTACTGCGTGCCTACGAGCAGTACTTC. It specifies CASSLLRAYEQYF. The variable domain in full, with the rest retrieved from reference TRBV28 and TRBJ2-7, is DVKVTQSSRYLVKRTGEKVFLECVQDMDHENMFWYRQDPGLGLRLIYFSYDVKMKEKGDIPEGYSVSREKKERFSLILESASTNQTSMYLCASSLLRAYEQYFGPGTRLTVT.

The chain combines TRBV5-1 with TRBJ1-4; D call uncertain. The CDR3 spans 14 residues. Germline V gene sequence: CDR1 SGHRS, CDR2 YFSETQ. Deletions cut 4 bases from V and 3 bases from J, with 10 bases between. CDR3 DNA sequence: TGCGCCAGCAGCGGTGGGGAGGCTAATGAAAAACTGTTTTTT. This codes for CASSGGEANEKLFF.

The rearrangement uses TRBV28 and TRBJ1-2; TRBD1 matches 10 bases. Germline values: CDR1 MDHEN, CDR2 SYDVKM. The V segment lost 6 bases and the J segment 8 bases; nucleotides outside the gene matches: 12. This CDR3 contains 15 residues. CDR3 sequence (DNA): TGTGCCAGCAGCCCCACTCCAGACAGGGGGCAAGGCTACACCTTC. It yields the protein CASSPTPDRGQGYTF.

The chain links TRBV6-5 to TRBJ1-2; 7 nucleotides line up with TRBD1. Germline V gene data show CDR1 as MNHEY and CDR2 as SVGAGI. The CDR3 extends over 15 amino acids. The ends lost 4 bases at V and 8 bases at J; junction bases unmatched: 13. CDR3 bases: TGTGCCAGCAGTTCCCCTCGGGACAGCCCGGAGGGCTACACCTTC. This translates into CASSSPRDSPEGYTF.

This rearrangement joins TRBV27 to TRBJ1-6; TRBD1 might be the D (6 bases). CDR1 is MNHEY, CDR2 SMNVEV, per germline (reference sequence). The CDR3 sequence is 15 residues long. V lost 6 bases to trimming and J lost 13 bases, with 22 bases between them. CDR3: CASSWDNRGLGPLHF. CDR3 DNA sequence: TGTGCCAGCAGCTGGGACAATCGGGGCCTCGGGCCCCTCCACTTT.